The clone carrying this T cell receptor beta chain has just a few counts. This sample is part of a study of CD8+CD57+ T cells in acquired aplastic anemia. Study-level information: Across the sorted CD4+ and CD8+ cells, DNA amounts averaged roughly 3.5 ug.

Trimming took off 1 base at V and 3 bases at J, with 24 bases between the two ends. Germline V gives CDR1 SGHNT, CDR2 YYREEE (reference sequence). This CDR3 is built from 19 residues. Patients included in sequencing had previously demonstrated CD8+CD57+ cell expansion by flow cytometry. Genomic DNA served as template for TCR beta VDJ and CDR3 profiling. Each CDR3 protein is one row after TCRdb ran MiXCR on the reads. Of about 150,000 distinct CDR3 sequences listed, about 48% were seen once; the top ten hold over 9.5%. Sequenced: sorted CD4+, CD8+, or CD8+CD57+ T cells (not recorded which) from PBMCs. The TCR comes from a human donor with aplastic anemia. V gene TRBV5-4 combines with J gene TRBJ2-3; possible D gene TRBD2, 5 bases. CDR3 region: CASSLPPEEEVSLTDTQYF. The DNA of the CDR3 is TGTGCCAGCAGCTTGCCCCCGGAGGAGGAAGTCAGCCTAACAGATACGCAGTATTTT.